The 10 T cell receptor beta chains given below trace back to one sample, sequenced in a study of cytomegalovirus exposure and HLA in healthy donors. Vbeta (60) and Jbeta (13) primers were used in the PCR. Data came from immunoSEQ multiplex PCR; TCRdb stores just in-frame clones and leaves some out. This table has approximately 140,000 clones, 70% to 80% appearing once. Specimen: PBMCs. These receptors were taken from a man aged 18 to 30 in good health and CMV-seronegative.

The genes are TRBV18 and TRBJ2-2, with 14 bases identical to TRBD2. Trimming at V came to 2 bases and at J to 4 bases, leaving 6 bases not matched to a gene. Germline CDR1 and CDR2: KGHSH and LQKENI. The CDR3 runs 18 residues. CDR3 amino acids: CASSPTGLAGGSTGELFF. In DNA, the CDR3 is TGTGCCAGCTCACCAACCGGACTAGCGGGAGGCAGCACCGGGGAGCTGTTTTTT.

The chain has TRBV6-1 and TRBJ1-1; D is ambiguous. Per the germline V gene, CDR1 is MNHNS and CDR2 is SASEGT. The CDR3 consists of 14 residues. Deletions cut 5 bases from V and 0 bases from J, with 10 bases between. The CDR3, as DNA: TGTGCCAGCAGTCTACCGGCGGTGAACACTGAAGCTTTCTTT. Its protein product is CASSLPAVNTEAFF.

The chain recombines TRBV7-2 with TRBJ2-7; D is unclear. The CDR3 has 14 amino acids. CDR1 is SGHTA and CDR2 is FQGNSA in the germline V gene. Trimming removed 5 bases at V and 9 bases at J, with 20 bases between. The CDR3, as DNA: TGTGCCAGCAGCCCTCCCCTGTCTCCTACCGGGCAGTACTTC. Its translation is CASSPPLSPTGQYF.

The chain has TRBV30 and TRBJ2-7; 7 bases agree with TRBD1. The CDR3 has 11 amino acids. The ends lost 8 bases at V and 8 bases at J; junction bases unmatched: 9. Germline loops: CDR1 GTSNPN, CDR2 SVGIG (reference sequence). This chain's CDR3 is CAGNRGIQQYF. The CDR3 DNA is TGTGCCGGTAACAGGGGAATCCAGCAGTACTTC. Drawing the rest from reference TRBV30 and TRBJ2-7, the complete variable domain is SQTIHQWPATLVQPVGSPLSLECTVEGTSNPNLYWYRQAAGRGLQLLFYSVGIGQISSEVPQNLSASRPQDRQFILSSKKLLLSDSGFYLCAGNRGIQQYFGPGTRLTVT.

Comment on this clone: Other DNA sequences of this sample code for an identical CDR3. The CDR3 coding sequence is TGTGCCAGCAGTGAGACTAGCGGGGGGGCCGAGACCCAGTACTTC. As protein: CASSETSGGAETQYF. The chain is built from TRBV6-1 and TRBJ2-5, with 14 bases that match TRBD2. This CDR3 is built from 15 residues. Germline V gene lookup returns CDR1 MNHNS and CDR2 SASEGT. Trimming at V came to 3 bases and at J to 5 bases, leaving 2 bases not matched to a gene.

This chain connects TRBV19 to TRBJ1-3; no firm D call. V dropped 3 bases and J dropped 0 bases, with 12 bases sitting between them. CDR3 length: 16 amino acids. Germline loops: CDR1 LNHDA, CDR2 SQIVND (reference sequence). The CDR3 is CASSIGGPLSGNTIYF. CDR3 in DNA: TGTGCCAGTAGTATTGGAGGGCCACTCTCTGGAAACACCATATATTTT.

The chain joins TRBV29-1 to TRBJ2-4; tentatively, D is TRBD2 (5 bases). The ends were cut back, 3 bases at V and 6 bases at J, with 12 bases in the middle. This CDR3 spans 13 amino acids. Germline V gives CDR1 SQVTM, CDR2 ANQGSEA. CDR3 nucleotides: TGCAGCGTTGAGTGGGGTCGGGGAAACATTCAGTACTTC. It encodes CSVEWGRGNIQYF. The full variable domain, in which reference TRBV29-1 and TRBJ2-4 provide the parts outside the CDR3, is SAVISQKPSRDICQRGTSLTIQCQVDSQVTMMFWYRQQPGQSLTLIATANQGSEATYESGFVIDKFPISRPNLTFSTLTVSNMSPEDSSIYLCSVEWGRGNIQYFGAGTRLSVL.

CDR3 sequence: CASSAGTSGNEQYF. CDR3 bases: TGTGCCAGCAGCGCGGGGACTAGCGGGAACGAGCAGTACTTC. J is TRBJ2-7 and V is TRBV9, with TRBD2 matching over 13 bases. CDR3 size: 14 residues. V lost 3 bases, J lost 5 bases, and 2 bases stayed unmatched. Germline CDR1 SGDLS, CDR2 YYNGEE.

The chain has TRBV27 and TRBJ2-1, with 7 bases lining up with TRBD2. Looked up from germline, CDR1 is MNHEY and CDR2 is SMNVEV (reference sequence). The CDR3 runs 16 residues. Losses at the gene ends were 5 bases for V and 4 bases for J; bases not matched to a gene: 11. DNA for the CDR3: TGTGCCAGCAGTCTAGCGGAGGGAGCCGGGTACAATGAGCAGTTCTTC. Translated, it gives CASSLAEGAGYNEQFF.

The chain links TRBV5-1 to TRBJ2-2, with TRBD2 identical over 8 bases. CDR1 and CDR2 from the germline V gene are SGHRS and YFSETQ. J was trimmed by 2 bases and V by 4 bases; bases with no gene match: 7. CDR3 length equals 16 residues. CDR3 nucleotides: TGCGCCAGCAGCACTAGCGGAGGCCTTAACACCGGGGAGCTGTTTTTT. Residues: CASSTSGGLNTGELFF.